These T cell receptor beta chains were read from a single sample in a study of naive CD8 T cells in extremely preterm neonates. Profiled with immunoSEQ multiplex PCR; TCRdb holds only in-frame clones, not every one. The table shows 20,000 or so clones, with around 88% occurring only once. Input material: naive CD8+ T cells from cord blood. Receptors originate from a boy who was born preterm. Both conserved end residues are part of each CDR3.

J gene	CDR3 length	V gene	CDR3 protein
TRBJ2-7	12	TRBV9	CASSSTSNEQYF
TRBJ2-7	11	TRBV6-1	CASSDNYEQYF
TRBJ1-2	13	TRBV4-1	CASSQTNNYGYTF
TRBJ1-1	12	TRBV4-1	CASSHRGTEAFF
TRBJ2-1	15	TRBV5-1	CASSLATSGYNEQFF
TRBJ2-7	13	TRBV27	CASSLTGGYEQYF
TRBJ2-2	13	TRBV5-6	CASSFGTSGELFF
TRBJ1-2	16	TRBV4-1	CASSQDVRGANYGYTF
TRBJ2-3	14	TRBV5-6	CASSLAGGTDTQYF
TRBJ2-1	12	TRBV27	CASSFRVNEQFF